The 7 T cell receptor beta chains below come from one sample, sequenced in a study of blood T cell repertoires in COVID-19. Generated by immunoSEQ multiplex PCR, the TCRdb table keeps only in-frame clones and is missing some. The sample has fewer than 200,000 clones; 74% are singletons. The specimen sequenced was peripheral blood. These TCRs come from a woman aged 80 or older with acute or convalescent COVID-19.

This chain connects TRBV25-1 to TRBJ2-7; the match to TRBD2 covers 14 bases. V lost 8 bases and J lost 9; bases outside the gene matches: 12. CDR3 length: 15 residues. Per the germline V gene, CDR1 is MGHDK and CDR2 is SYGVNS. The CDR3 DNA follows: TGTGCCAGCTCCCTCGGGACTAGCGGGAGTACCAGGCAGTACTTC. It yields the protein CASSLGTSGSTRQYF.

The CDR3: CASSPQGGAMNTEAFF. In DNA, the CDR3 is TGCGCCAGCAGCCCTCAGGGGGGAGCAATGAACACTGAAGCTTTCTTT. The genes are TRBV4-3 and TRBJ1-1; 7 positions agree with TRBD1. Unmatched junction bases numbered 8, after V lost 4 bases and J lost 0 bases. Germline lookup yields CDR1 LGHNA and CDR2 YSLEER. CDR3 length: 16 residues.

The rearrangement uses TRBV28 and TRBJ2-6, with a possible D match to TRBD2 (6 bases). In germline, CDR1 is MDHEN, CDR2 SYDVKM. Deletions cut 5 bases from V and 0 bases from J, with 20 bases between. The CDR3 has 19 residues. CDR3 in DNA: TGTGCCAGCAGTATTAGGGGAGGATTTAACCCCTCTGGGGCCAACGTCCTGACTTTC. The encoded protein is CASSIRGGFNPSGANVLTF.

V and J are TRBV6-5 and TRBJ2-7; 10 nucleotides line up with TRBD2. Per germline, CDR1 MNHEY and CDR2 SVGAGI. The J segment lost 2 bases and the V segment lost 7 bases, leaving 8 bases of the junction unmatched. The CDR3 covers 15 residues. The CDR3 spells CASKISTSGTYEQYF. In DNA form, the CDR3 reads TGTGCCAGCAAGATAAGTACTAGCGGGACCTACGAGCAGTACTTC.

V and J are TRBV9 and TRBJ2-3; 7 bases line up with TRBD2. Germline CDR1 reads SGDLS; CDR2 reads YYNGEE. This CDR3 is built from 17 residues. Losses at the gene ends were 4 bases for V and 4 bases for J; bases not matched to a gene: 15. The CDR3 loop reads CASSPTGGGSGADTQYF. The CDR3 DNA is TGTGCCAGCAGCCCCACCGGTGGCGGGAGCGGGGCAGATACGCAGTATTTT.

The CDR3 here is CASSFWGSQGSYGYTF. In nucleotides, the CDR3 is TGTGCCAGCAGCTTTTGGGGGTCACAGGGGTCGTATGGCTACACCTTC. V is TRBV3-1 (or the pseudogene TRBV3-2) and J is TRBJ1-2; 7 positions match TRBD1. CDR1 and CDR2 (germline): LGHDT, YNNKEL (reference sequence). There are 16 residues in the CDR3. Trimming removed 5 bases from V and 5 bases from J; junction bases left unmatched: 14.

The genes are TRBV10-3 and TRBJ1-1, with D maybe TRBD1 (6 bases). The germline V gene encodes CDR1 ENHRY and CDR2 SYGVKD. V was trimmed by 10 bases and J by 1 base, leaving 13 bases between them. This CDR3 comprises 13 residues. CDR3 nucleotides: TGTGCCACGACCGGGACACAGAACACTGAAGCTTTCTTT. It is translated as CATTGTQNTEAFF.